This T cell receptor (beta chain) was found in a study of T cell clones after liver transplantation. Study summary: TCRbeta sequencing after a pre-transplant mixed lymphocyte reaction identified graft-donor-reactive clones, later tracked in post-transplant blood.

Libraries were prepared by immunoSEQ multiplex PCR; TCRdb keeps only in-frame clonotypes and omits some of them. Of about 7,900 clones in the sample, 80% were seen once. The sequencing used CD8+ T cells from blood, collected before liver transplant. The receptor was derived from a human donor who received a liver transplant.

CDR3 in DNA: TGTGCCAGCAGTTCTAAGGAAGCGGGGGGGCCAGATACGCAGTATTTT. It encodes CASSSKEAGGPDTQYF. The chain joins TRBV2 to TRBJ2-3; the match to TRBD2 covers 10 bases. Germline loops: CDR1 SNHLY, CDR2 FYNNEI. The CDR3 spans 16 residues. Trimming took 5 bases from V and 4 from J; bases not matched to a gene: 9.